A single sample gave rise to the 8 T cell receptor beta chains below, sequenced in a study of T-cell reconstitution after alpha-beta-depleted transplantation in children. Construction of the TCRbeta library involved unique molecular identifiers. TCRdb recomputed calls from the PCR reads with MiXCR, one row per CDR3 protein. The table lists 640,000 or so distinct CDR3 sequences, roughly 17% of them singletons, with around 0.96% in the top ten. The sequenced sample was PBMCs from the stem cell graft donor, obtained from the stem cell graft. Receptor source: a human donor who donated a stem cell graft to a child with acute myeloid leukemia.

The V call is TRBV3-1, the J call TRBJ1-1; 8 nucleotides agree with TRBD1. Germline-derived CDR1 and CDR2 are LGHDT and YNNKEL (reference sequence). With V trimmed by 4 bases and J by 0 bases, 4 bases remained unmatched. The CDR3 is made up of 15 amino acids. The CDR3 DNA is TGTGCCAGCAGCCCCTCGGACAGGGTGAACACTGAAGCTTTCTTT. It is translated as CASSPSDRVNTEAFF. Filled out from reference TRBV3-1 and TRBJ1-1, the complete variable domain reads DTAVSQTPKYLVTQMGNDKSIKCEQNLGHDTMYWYKQDSKKFLKIMFSYNNKELIINETVPNRFSPKSPDKAHLNLHINSLELGDSAVYFCASSPSDRVNTEAFFGQGTRLTVV.

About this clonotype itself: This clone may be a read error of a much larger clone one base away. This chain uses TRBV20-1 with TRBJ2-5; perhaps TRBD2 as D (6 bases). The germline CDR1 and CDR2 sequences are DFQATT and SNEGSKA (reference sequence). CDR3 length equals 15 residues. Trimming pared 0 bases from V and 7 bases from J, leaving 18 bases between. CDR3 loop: CSARDGLTASGTQYF. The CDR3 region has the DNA TGCAGTGCTAGAGACGGACTAACGGCCAGTGGGACCCAGTACTTC.

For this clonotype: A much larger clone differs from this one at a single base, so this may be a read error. CDR3 region: CASSDSMGASQKDTEYF. CDR3 sequence (DNA): TGTGCCAGCAGTGACTCGATGGGTGCCAGCCAGAAAGATACGGAGTATTTT. The chain is built from TRBV6-4 and TRBJ2-3; no firm D call. Germline-derived CDR1 and CDR2 are MRHNA and SNTAGT. CDR3 length: 17 amino acids.

The CDR3 region has the DNA TGCAGCGTTGTTGGTAGCGGGGGGGCGACCGGGGAGCTGTTTTTT. Its protein product is CSVVGSGGATGELFF. V gene TRBV29-1 combines with J gene TRBJ2-2, with 11 nucleotides matching TRBD2. J lost 5 bases, V lost 4 bases, and 6 bases had no gene match. CDR1 is SQVTM and CDR2 is ANQGSEA in the germline V gene. CDR3 size: 15 residues.

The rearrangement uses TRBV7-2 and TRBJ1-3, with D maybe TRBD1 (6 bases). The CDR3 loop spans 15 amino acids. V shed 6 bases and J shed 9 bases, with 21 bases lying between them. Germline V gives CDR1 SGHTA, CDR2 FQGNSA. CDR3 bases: TGTGCCAGCAGAACCGGGGGCGCCGGGTGGAGCACCATATATTTT. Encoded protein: CASRTGGAGWSTIYF.

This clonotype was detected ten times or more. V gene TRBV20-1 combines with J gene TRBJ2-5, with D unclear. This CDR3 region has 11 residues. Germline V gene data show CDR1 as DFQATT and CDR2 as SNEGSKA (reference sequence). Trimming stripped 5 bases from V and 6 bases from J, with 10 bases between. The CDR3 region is CSAGSAQTQYF. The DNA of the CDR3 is TGCAGTGCTGGTAGTGCGCAGACCCAGTACTTC.

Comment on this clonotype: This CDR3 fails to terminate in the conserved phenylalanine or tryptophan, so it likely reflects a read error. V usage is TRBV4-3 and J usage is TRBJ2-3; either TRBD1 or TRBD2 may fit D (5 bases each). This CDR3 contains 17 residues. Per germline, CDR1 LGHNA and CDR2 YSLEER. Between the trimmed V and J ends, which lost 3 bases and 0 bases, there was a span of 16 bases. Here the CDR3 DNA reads TGCGCCAGCAGCCAGGCCTGGGGGACCCCTAGCACAGATACGCAGTATTCT. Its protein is CASSQAWGTPSTDTQYS.

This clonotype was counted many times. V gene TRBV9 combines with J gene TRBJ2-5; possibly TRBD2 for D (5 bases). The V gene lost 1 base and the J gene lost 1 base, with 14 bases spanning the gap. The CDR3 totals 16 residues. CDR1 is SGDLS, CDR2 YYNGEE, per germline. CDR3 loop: CASSVRTGGGQETQYF. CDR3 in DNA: TGTGCCAGCAGCGTACGAACGGGTGGAGGCCAAGAGACCCAGTACTTC.